The 28 T cell receptor beta chains given below trace back to one sample, sequenced in a study of shared clonotypes between healthy human individuals. The protocol was immunoSEQ multiplex PCR, while the TCRdb copy is restricted to in-frame clones and leaves out a portion. The sample records about 2.4 million clones, roughly 93% being singletons. Sequenced: naive CD4+ T cells from PBMCs. Subset defined: CD45RA+ positively selected. The receptors were gathered from a man aged 18 to 35 in good health. Some clones in this sample may be carry-over from other donors' samples.

V usage is TRBV7-9 and J usage is TRBJ1-4; D call uncertain. Germline lookup yields CDR1 SEHNR and CDR2 FQNEAQ (reference sequence). V shed 5 bases and J shed 11 bases, with 9 bases lying between them. CDR3 length: 11 amino acids. In DNA form, the CDR3 reads TGTGCCAGCAGCCCCGCCGACAAACTGTTTTTT. The encoded protein is CASSPADKLFF. The complete variable domain, with remaining parts taken from reference TRBV7-9 and TRBJ1-4, reads DTGVSQNPRHKITKRGQNVTFRCDPISEHNRLYWYRQTLGQGPEFLTYFQNEAQLEKSRLLSDRFSAERPKGSFSTLEIQRTEQGDSAMYLCASSPADKLFFGSGTQLSVL.

The V and J genes are TRBV7-2 and TRBJ2-3; 8 bases align to TRBD1. The V segment lost 5 bases and the J segment 3 bases; nucleotides outside the gene matches: 4. The CDR3 has 14 residues. Per the germline V gene, CDR1 is SGHTA and CDR2 is FQGNSA. As DNA, the CDR3 is TGTGCCAGCAGCCTGGACAGGGTTACAGATACGCAGTATTTT. It is translated as CASSLDRVTDTQYF.

This clone was seen more than once but under ten times. This chain links TRBV4-3 with TRBJ2-7; TRBD2 matches at 9 bases. The J segment lost 6 bases and the V segment lost 0 bases, leaving 6 bases of the junction unmatched. This CDR3 contains 15 residues. Germline V lookup: CDR1 LGHNA, CDR2 YSLEER. The CDR3 loop is CASSQDGGTSFEQYF. The CDR3 coding sequence is TGCGCCAGCAGCCAAGATGGCGGGACTAGCTTCGAGCAGTACTTC.

The CDR3 DNA reads TGTGCCAGCAGTCCCCCCTACTACCCGGGGAAACTGTTTTTT. The encoded protein is CASSPPYYPGKLFF. The genes are TRBV28 and TRBJ1-4; no clear D. Germline loops: CDR1 MDHEN, CDR2 SYDVKM. The V end was cut by 5 bases, the J end by 11 bases, with 18 bases between. This CDR3 comprises 14 residues.

This sequence joins TRBV5-5 and TRBJ1-4; D remains unclear. The CDR3 spans 13 residues. V lost 4 bases to trimming and J lost 8 bases, with 12 bases between them. Germline values: CDR1 SGHKS, CDR2 YYEKEE (reference sequence). CDR3 DNA sequence: TGTGCCAGCAGCGTGAGTATGTCGGAAAAACTGTTTTTT. Protein sequence: CASSVSMSEKLFF.

This clone was picked up one time. V and J are TRBV19 and TRBJ1-1; a weak D match, TRBD1 (6 bases). Germline CDR1 is LNHDA and CDR2 is SQIVND (reference sequence). V shed 3 bases and J shed 6 bases, with 11 bases lying between them. The CDR3 covers 13 residues. CDR3 sequence reads: CASSMGAVPEAFF. The CDR3 DNA reads TGTGCCAGTAGTATGGGGGCTGTTCCTGAAGCTTTCTTT.

The chain carries TRBV11-3 and TRBJ2-2, with 10 bases fitting TRBD2. CDR1 SGHNT and CDR2 YENEEA come from the germline V gene. V lost 5 bases and J lost 5; bases outside the gene matches: 11. CDR3 length: 17 residues. The CDR3 nucleotides are TGTGCCAGCAGCCCCGACCCGGGACTAGCGAGGACCGGGGAGCTGTTTTTT. Protein: CASSPDPGLARTGELFF.

The V gene is TRBV18, the J gene TRBJ1-2; D unresolved. The CDR3 consists of 14 residues. V was cut by 8 bases and J by 0 bases, with 13 bases left in between. Germline assignment: CDR1 KGHSH and CDR2 LQKENI. The CDR3, as DNA: TGTGCCAGCACTATTAATACCCCTAACTATGGCTACACCTTC. Amino acids: CASTINTPNYGYTF.

The V gene is TRBV6-1, the J gene TRBJ2-7; 9 positions match TRBD2. J gave up 4 bases and V 0 bases, and 10 bases lay outside the gene matches. The CDR3 sequence is 17 residues long. Germline V lookup: CDR1 MNHNS, CDR2 SASEGT. The CDR3 sequence is CASSEAAGGTSWYEQYF. CDR3 in DNA: TGTGCCAGCAGTGAAGCCGCTGGCGGGACTAGCTGGTACGAGCAGTACTTC.

The chain has TRBV7-7 and TRBJ1-4, with unresolved D. The CDR3 contains 13 residues. V was clipped by 4 bases and J by 0 bases, with 3 bases between them. Germline V gene data show CDR1 as SSHAT and CDR2 as FNYEAQ (reference sequence). The CDR3 DNA follows: TGTGCCAGCAGCTACTCAACTAATGAAAAACTGTTTTTT. Translating it yields CASSYSTNEKLFF.

Here the CDR3 reads CSGQDGNYGYTF. In DNA, the CDR3 is TGCAGCGGGCAGGATGGAAACTATGGCTACACCTTC. This rearrangement joins TRBV29-1 to TRBJ1-2; D not certain. CDR1 and CDR2 from the germline V gene are SQVTM and ANQGSEA. This CDR3 is 12 amino acids long. Trimming stripped 7 bases from V and 2 bases from J, with 11 bases between. The whole variable domain, remainder taken from reference TRBV29-1 and TRBJ1-2, is SAVISQKPSRDICQRGTSLTIQCQVDSQVTMMFWYRQQPGQSLTLIATANQGSEATYESGFVIDKFPISRPNLTFSTLTVSNMSPEDSSIYLCSGQDGNYGYTFGSGTRLTVV.

The CDR3, as DNA: TGTGCCAGCAGCCTCAAGGGACTAGCGGAGGGGGGCGGCGAGCAGTACTTC. Amino acid sequence: CASSLKGLAEGGGEQYF. The chain uses TRBV7-6 and TRBJ2-7; 11 nucleotides line up with TRBD2. J gave up 6 bases and V 5 bases, and 15 bases lay outside the gene matches. Germline V lookup: CDR1 SGHVS, CDR2 FNYEAQ. CDR3 length equals 17 residues.

The chain links TRBV10-3 to TRBJ1-2; 8 bases are a match to TRBD1. The CDR3 has 15 amino acids. Germline V gives CDR1 ENHRY, CDR2 SYGVKD. The J segment lost 8 bases and the V segment lost 4 bases, leaving 12 bases of the junction unmatched. CDR3 sequence: CAISVPGQALIGYTF. The CDR3, as DNA: TGTGCCATCAGTGTTCCGGGACAGGCTCTAATCGGCTACACCTTC.

The chain recombines TRBV7-3 with TRBJ1-1; D unresolved. V was trimmed by 5 bases and J by 3 bases, leaving 10 bases between them. The CDR3 covers 13 residues. The germline CDR1 and CDR2 sequences are SGHTA and FQGTGA. The CDR3 loop reads CASSQQADTEAFF. The CDR3 DNA reads TGTGCCAGCAGCCAGCAGGCGGACACTGAAGCTTTCTTT.

The DNA of the CDR3 is TGTGCCAGCAGCTTACTTGGACTAGCGGGACTGAATGAGCAGTTCTTC. Protein: CASSLLGLAGLNEQFF. The V gene is TRBV7-3, the J gene TRBJ2-1; 12 nucleotides agree with TRBD2. After removal of 2 bases from V and 7 bases from J, the junction contained 6 bases not matched to a gene. Germline CDR1 is SGHTA and CDR2 is FQGTGA. The CDR3 runs to 16 residues.

The rearrangement uses TRBV7-3 and TRBJ2-3; D is uncertain. This CDR3 contains 13 residues. V lost 6 bases and J 1 base, leaving 8 bases between the germline ends. CDR1 and CDR2 (germline): SGHTA, FQGTGA. In DNA, the CDR3 is TGTGCCAGCAGTTCAACGGGCACAGATACGCAGTATTTT. Translated, it gives CASSSTGTDTQYF.

CDR3 in amino acids: CASSFGVASNQPQHF. For the CDR3, the DNA is TGTGCCAGCAGTTTTGGTGTGGCTAGCAATCAGCCCCAGCATTTT. The V gene is TRBV28, the J gene TRBJ1-5; unclear D gene. V lost 3 bases, J lost 0 bases, and 9 bases lay in between. The germline V gene has CDR1 MDHEN and CDR2 SYDVKM. The CDR3 runs 15 residues.

The rearrangement joins TRBV7-3 to TRBJ2-7; 9 nucleotides align to TRBD2. J was trimmed by 7 bases and V by 5 bases; bases with no gene match: 15. CDR3 length: 16 residues. Germline V gives CDR1 SGHTA, CDR2 FQGTGA. The CDR3 coding sequence is TGTGCCAGCAGCCCCGGGTCTCGCGGGAGGGCTCGGGAGCAGTACTTC. Protein product: CASSPGSRGRAREQYF.

This clone was picked up one time. The chain employs TRBV5-6 and TRBJ2-3, with D perhaps matching TRBD1 or TRBD2 (5 bases each). The CDR3 consists of 15 residues. Trimming left V 1 base short and J 0 bases short, with 9 bases between. Germline V gene data show CDR1 as SGHDT and CDR2 as YYEEEE. The CDR3, as DNA: TGTGCCAGCAGCTTGTGGGACCCTAGCACAGATACGCAGTATTTT. This codes for CASSLWDPSTDTQYF.

This chain connects TRBV13 to TRBJ1-4; 7 nucleotides line up with TRBD1. CDR1 PRHDT and CDR2 FYEKMQ come from the germline V gene (reference sequence). Unmatched junction bases numbered 9, after V lost 3 bases and J lost 5 bases. This CDR3 contains 16 residues. CDR3 loop: CASSFAGGRSNEKLFF. The DNA for the CDR3 is TGTGCCAGCAGCTTTGCAGGGGGGCGGTCAAATGAAAAACTGTTTTTT.

This clone has only one observation. The chain uses TRBV5-8 and TRBJ1-3; perhaps TRBD1 as D (6 bases). V lost 1 base to trimming and J lost 2 bases, with 10 bases between them. The V gene's germline CDR1 is SGHTS and CDR2 YDEGEE. This CDR3 is 15 amino acids long. The CDR3 nucleotides are TGTGCCAGCAGCTTGCAGGGGACCCCTGGAAACACCATATATTTT. It is translated as CASSLQGTPGNTIYF.

The chain carries TRBV18 and TRBJ2-7, with D uncertain. The CDR3 extends over 13 amino acids. V gave up 4 bases and J gave up 6 bases, with 13 bases separating them. From germline, CDR1 is KGHSH and CDR2 LQKENI. The CDR3 reads CASSLKDPGEQYF. The DNA of the CDR3 is TGTGCCAGCTCACTGAAGGACCCCGGCGAGCAGTACTTC.

This rearrangement joins TRBV7-9 to TRBJ2-7; D gene ambiguous. The germline V and J ends were trimmed by 1 base and 0 bases, with 13 bases remaining between them. This CDR3 comprises 16 residues. Germline V gene sequence: CDR1 SEHNR, CDR2 FQNEAQ (reference sequence). The CDR3: CASSLGEGRPSYEQYF. The CDR3 coding sequence is TGTGCCAGCAGCTTAGGGGAAGGTCGTCCCTCCTACGAGCAGTACTTC.

This clone was observed a single time. The gene calls are TRBV10-1 and TRBJ2-5, with 8 positions matching TRBD2. The CDR3 contains 16 residues. In germline, CDR1 is WNHNN, CDR2 SYGVQD (reference sequence). Unmatched junction bases numbered 8, after V lost 0 bases and J lost 5 bases. CDR3 DNA: TGCGCCAGCAGTGAGTCTGGGTGGAGCGGGAGTGAGACCCAGTACTTC. Protein: CASSESGWSGSETQYF.

The V gene is TRBV18, the J gene TRBJ1-3, with D uncertain. V lost 3 bases to trimming and J lost 8 bases, with 11 bases between them. The germline V gene has CDR1 KGHSH and CDR2 LQKENI. The length of the CDR3 is 13 residues. CDR3 amino acids: CASSPSVRDTIYF. The CDR3 DNA reads TGTGCCAGCTCACCGAGTGTCCGGGACACCATATATTTT.

This sequence joins TRBV9 and TRBJ2-7; D is perhaps TRBD1 or TRBD2 (6 bases each). Germline-derived CDR1 and CDR2 are SGDLS and YYNGEE. The germline V and J ends were trimmed by 1 base and 5 bases, with 16 bases remaining between them. This CDR3 has 15 residues. CDR3 sequence: CASSVTTGTFHEQYF. Written as DNA, the CDR3 is TGTGCCAGCAGCGTAACTACAGGGACTTTCCACGAGCAGTACTTC. Full variable domain (outside the CDR3, taken from reference TRBV9 and TRBJ2-7): DSGVTQTPKHLITATGQRVTLRCSPRSGDLSVYWYQQSLDQGLQFLIQYYNGEERAKGNILERFSAQQFPDLHSELNLSSLELGDSALYFCASSVTTGTFHEQYFGPGTRLTVT.

The chain recombines TRBV5-5 with TRBJ1-5; 7 bases align to TRBD1. Per germline, CDR1 SGHKS and CDR2 YYEKEE (reference sequence). The trim removed 4 bases at V and 4 bases at J, leaving 8 bases unmatched. This CDR3 region has 15 residues. The CDR3 DNA follows: TGTGCCAGCAGCCGGGACGGGACAGTTAATCAGCCCCAGCATTTT. The encoded protein is CASSRDGTVNQPQHF.

This chain joins TRBV7-6 and TRBJ2-6, with D tentatively TRBD1 (5 bases). Trimming removed 3 bases from V and 4 bases from J, with 13 bases in between. This CDR3 region has 16 residues. Per the germline V gene, CDR1 is SGHVS and CDR2 is FNYEAQ. The CDR3 DNA reads as TGTGCCAGCAGCTTTCAGGGTACACCCGGGGCCAACGTCCTGACTTTC. It encodes CASSFQGTPGANVLTF.